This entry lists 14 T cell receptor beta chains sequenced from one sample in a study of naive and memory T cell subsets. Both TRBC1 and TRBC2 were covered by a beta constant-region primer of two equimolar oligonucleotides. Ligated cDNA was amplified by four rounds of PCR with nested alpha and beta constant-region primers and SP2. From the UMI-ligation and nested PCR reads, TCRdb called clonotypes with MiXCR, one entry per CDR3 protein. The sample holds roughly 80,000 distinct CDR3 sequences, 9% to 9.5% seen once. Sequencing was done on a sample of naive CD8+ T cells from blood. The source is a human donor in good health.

The DNA for the CDR3 is TGCAGCGTTGATCTCCAGTCCCACAGGATCTTGGGAGATACGCAGTATTTT. Protein sequence: CSVDLQSHRILGDTQYF. V usage is TRBV29-1 and J usage is TRBJ2-3; TRBD1 might be the D (5 bases). The CDR3 runs to 17 residues. The V gene's germline CDR1 is SQVTM and CDR2 ANQGSEA. V was trimmed by 3 bases and J by 5 bases, leaving 24 bases between them.

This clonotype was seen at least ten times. CDR3 residues: CSVVDRLYGDPYAEQYF. The CDR3 bases are TGCAGCGTGGTGGATCGGTTATATGGGGATCCCTACGCGGAGCAGTACTTC. The chain carries TRBV29-1 and TRBJ2-7; unclear D gene. CDR1 and CDR2 from the germline V gene are SQVTM and ANQGSEA. This CDR3 spans 17 amino acids. V shed 6 bases and J shed 7 bases, with 31 bases lying between them.

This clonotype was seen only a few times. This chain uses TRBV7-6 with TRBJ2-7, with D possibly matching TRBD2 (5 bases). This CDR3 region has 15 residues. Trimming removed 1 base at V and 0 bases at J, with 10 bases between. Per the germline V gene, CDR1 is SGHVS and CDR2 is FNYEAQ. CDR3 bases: TGTGCCAGCAGCTTAGAACCGGGGTCCTCCTACGAGCAGTACTTC. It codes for CASSLEPGSSYEQYF.

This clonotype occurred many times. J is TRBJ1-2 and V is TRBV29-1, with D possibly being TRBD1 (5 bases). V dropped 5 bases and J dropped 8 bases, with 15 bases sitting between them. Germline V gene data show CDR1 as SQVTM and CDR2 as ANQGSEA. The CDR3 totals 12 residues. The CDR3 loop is CSVTTFRDGYTF. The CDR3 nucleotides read TGCAGCGTTACCACATTCCGGGACGGCTACACCTTC.

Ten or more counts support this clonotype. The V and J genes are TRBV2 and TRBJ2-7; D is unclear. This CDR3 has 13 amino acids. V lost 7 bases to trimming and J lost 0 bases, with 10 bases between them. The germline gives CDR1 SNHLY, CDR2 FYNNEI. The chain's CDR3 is CASTQESSYEQYF. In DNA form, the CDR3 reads TGTGCCAGCACCCAGGAGAGCTCCTACGAGCAGTACTTC.

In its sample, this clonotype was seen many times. In DNA, the CDR3 is TGTGCCAGCAGCCTACTCGGGCTAGCGGGAGGGGGCGGCACCGGGGAGCTGTTTTTT. It is translated as CASSLLGLAGGGGTGELFF. The chain carries TRBV6-9 and TRBJ2-2; 12 bases agree with TRBD2. The CDR3 length is 19 residues. V trimming: 6 bases; J trimming: 4 bases; junction bases outside the gene matches: 15. Germline V CDR1 and CDR2: MNHGY, SVAAGI.

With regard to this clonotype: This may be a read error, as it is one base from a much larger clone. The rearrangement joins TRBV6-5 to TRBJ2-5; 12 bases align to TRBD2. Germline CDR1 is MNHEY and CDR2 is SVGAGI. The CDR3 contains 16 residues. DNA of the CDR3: TGTGCCAGCAGGGGACTAGCGGGCCTGTACCAAGAGACCCAGTCCTTC. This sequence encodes CASRGLAGLYQETQSF.

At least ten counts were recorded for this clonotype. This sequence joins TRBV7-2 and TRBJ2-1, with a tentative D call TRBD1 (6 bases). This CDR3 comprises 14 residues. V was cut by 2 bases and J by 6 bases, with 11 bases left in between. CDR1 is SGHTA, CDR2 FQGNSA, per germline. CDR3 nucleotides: TGTGCCAGCAGCTTATGGGGGCCGAGCAATGAGCAGTTCTTC. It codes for CASSLWGPSNEQFF.

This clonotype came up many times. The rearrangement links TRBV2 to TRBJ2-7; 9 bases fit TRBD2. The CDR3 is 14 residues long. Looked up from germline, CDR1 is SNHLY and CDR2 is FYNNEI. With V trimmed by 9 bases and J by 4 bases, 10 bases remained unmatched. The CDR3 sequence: CASVEAGGIYEQYF. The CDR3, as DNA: TGTGCCAGTGTCGAAGCGGGAGGCATTTACGAGCAGTACTTC. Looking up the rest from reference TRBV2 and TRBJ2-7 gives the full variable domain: EPEVTQTPSHQVTQMGQEVILRCVPISNHLYFYWYRQILGQKVEFLVSFYNNEISEKSEIFDDQFSVERPDGSNFTLKIRSTKLEDSAMYFCASVEAGGIYEQYFGPGTRLTVT.

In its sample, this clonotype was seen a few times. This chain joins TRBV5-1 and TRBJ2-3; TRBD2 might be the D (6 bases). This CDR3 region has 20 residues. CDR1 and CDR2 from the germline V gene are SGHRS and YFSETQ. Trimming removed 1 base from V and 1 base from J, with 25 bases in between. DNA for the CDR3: TGCGCCAGCAGCTTGACCCAGACGACACTAGCAGCAGTGGGCACAGATACGCAGTATTTT. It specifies CASSLTQTTLAAVGTDTQYF.

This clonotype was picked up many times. The CDR3 bases are TGCAGCGCCGAAGGATCCGGGCCCTTTCGCGCGGAGCTGTTTTTT. Amino acid sequence: CSAEGSGPFRAELFF. The chain combines TRBV29-1 with TRBJ2-2; D remains ambiguous. CDR3 length equals 15 residues. The V and J ends lost 7 bases and 10 bases respectively, with 25 bases between them. The germline V gene has CDR1 SQVTM and CDR2 ANQGSEA.

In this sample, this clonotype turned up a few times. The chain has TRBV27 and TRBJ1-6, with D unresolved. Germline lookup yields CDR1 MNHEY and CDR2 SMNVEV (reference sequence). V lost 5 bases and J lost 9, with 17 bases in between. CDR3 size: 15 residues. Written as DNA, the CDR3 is TGTGCCAGCAGTCCCTTTCAGAAAGTGTCTTCACCCCTCCACTTT. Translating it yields CASSPFQKVSSPLHF.

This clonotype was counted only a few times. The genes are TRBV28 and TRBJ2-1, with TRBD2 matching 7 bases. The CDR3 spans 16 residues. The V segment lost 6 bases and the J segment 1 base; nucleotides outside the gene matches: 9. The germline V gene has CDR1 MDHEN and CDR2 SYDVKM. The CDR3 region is CASSFLAEGSYNEQFF. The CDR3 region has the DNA TGTGCCAGCAGCTTCCTAGCGGAGGGGTCCTACAATGAGCAGTTCTTC.

CDR3 bases: TGCGCCAGCAGCCTAAGGAGTGGTCCTGGCAATGAGCAGTTCTTC. Translation: CASSLRSGPGNEQFF. This chain joins TRBV4-1 and TRBJ2-1, with D uncertain. CDR1 is MGHRA and CDR2 is YSYEKL in the germline V gene. Deletions cut 4 bases from V and 6 bases from J, with 16 bases between. The CDR3 runs 15 residues.